This record concerns one T cell receptor beta chain sequence. V lost 4 bases, J lost 5 bases, and 7 bases lay in between. The CDR3 length is 11 residues. From germline, CDR1 is DFQATT and CDR2 SNEGSKA (reference sequence). This PCR relied on a set of 60 Vbeta primers and 13 Jbeta primers. The method was immunoSEQ multiplex PCR; TCRdb's version includes in-frame clones alone and lacks a portion of them. The data show 150,000 or so clones, with over 70% seen just once and 5.5% to 6% held by the top ten. These data belong to a study of cytomegalovirus exposure and HLA in healthy donors. The specimen was PBMCs. V and J are TRBV20-1 and TRBJ2-3; perhaps TRBD1 as D (6 bases). This TCR was recovered from a man aged 25-45 years in good health and CMV-seropositive. The CDR3 sequence is CSAKTGDTQYF. CDR3 sequence (DNA): TGCAGTGCTAAGACAGGAGATACGCAGTATTTT.